Below, one TCR beta chain is given with its context. It lacks a known antigen. No base quality values were provided; no much bigger clone lies one nucleotide off. The CDR3 has 11 amino acids, counting the end cysteine and phenylalanine. Just the 33-base CDR3 DNA is kept, in frame starting at base 1. V sheds 6 bases and J sheds 7 bases, leaving 10 bases between their ends. Per the germline V gene (reference sequence), DFQATT is the CDR1 and SNEGSKA is the CDR2. The data were taken from a study of cytomegalovirus exposure and HLA in healthy donors (dated by TCRdb to about 2017). Background for the entire study: An earlier analysis of 550 to 700 of the donors reported 250 to 350 Gb of sequence data and roughly 100 million unique TCR beta sequences from some 180 million T cells. An early release covering roughly 600 HLA-typed donors comprised 250 to 350 gigabases of sequencing data and around 80 million unique TCR sequences. Of the 300 to 500 genotyped donors, over 80% were placed in the genetic ancestry cluster associated with self-reported Caucasian donors. The study was designed to test whether signatures of past pathogen exposure could be identified by cataloging public T cell receptors. The T cell repertoires of 666 subjects were profiled by immunosequencing and related to cytomegalovirus serostatus. In addition to the first cohort of approximately 670 subjects, a separate validation cohort of approximately 130 different subjects was used. To predict cytomegalovirus infection status, the study combined high-throughput TCR immunosequencing, statistical association of individual TCRs with disease status, and machine learning. In a later analysis, previously published TCR beta repertoires from some 640 donors were re-analyzed and high-resolution HLA genotyping was added so that TCR occurrence patterns could be studied. Rather than using new phenotypic data, the later analysis identified candidate immune exposures from TCR beta sequences and from how often those sequences occurred across donors. An earlier analysis of approximately 640 of the donors applied high-throughput TCR beta sequencing to assess whether each TCR beta V gene segment acted as functional or pseudogenic. Donor age, sex, ethnicity and CMV serostatus were compiled together with the repertoire data. Genome-wide SNP genotypes for about 55% of the 666 donors were used in a later genetic analysis, which treated that subset as a discovery cohort. All discovery cohort repertoires had been generated on a single sequencing platform. Class I and class II HLA loci were covered by the typing at four-digit resolution. The number of typed donors differed by locus: about 629-630 for A, B, C, DRB1 and DQB1; 500 to 550 for DQA1; 606 for DPA1; and around 450 for DPB1. A handful of DR-DQ haplotypes were treated as single units for association and clustering because of strong linkage in the cohort. On average, roughly 200,000 unique TCR beta nucleotide sequences were sequenced per donor among 350 to 400 genotyped donors of the cohort, with 15% to 20% of those sequences being non-productive.

Libraries were built with the immunoSEQ multiplex PCR assay. The multiplex PCR relied on a mix of 60 forward primers for TCR Vbeta segments and 13 reverse primers for TCR Jbeta segments. A multiplex PCR assay on genomic DNA amplified the CDR3 region of rearranged TCR beta genes. The amplified TCR beta libraries were sequenced on the Illumina HiSeq System as 87-base-pair reads. The original pipeline was this. In a later analysis, about 80 million unique TCR beta chains were counted across the approximately 640 repertoires, and roughly 11 million of these chains were shared by at least two donors. Raw reads were error-corrected and collapsed into unique sequences by a nearest-neighbor algorithm in which closely related sequences were merged to remove PCR and sequencing errors. V, D and J gene segments were assigned by aligning CDR3 sequences to IMGT reference sequences. For a sequence to be retained, a match of at least six nucleotides was required to both a V gene segment and a J gene segment. A rearrangement was called productive if the CDR3 had no stop codons and remained in frame with V and J, and every other rearrangement was called non-productive. CDR3 was defined by IMGT convention, running from the second conserved V-encoded cysteine to the conserved J-encoded phenylalanine. In an earlier analysis of more than 550 of the donors, sequences lacking an unambiguous match to a single V gene segment were excluded. In an earlier analysis of 587 of the donors, V segments were called functional above 56.7% productive rearrangements and were called segregating when the between-donor standard deviation exceeded 5%. To diagnose cytomegalovirus status from the catalog of TCR beta chain sequences, a statistical classification framework was built. In a later analysis, TCR nucleotide sequences were compared against IMGT/GENE-DB human TR gene sequences so that V and J genes could be assigned. In a later analysis, CDR3 sequences and most-parsimonious VDJ recombination scenarios were assigned using the TCRdist pipeline. A later analysis defined each TCR beta chain by its CDR3 amino acid sequence plus V-gene family, and excluded reads lacking a unique V-gene family. A later analysis removed several hundred highly shared, low-generation-probability nucleotide sequences to deal with suspected cross-contamination and a sequencing artifact. In a later analysis, a clonal expansion index for each public chain was calculated from normalized within-repertoire ranks of inferred template counts. In a later analysis, generation probabilities were computed with a VDJ recombination model fitted to out-of-frame rearrangements, and the resulting probabilities were checked against IGoR. In a later analysis, TCR-TCR, TCR-HLA and TCR-CMV co-occurrence was scored with hypergeometric tests, and a repertoire-size bias correction was applied to TCR pairs. False discovery rates were estimated in a later analysis by permuting HLA or CMV assignments 20 times. In a later analysis, co-occurring TCRs were grouped using DBSCAN, and TCRdist sequence similarity was added for clustering within HLA-allele-positive subsets. Co-occurrence clustering excluded repertoires with fewer than 30,000 or more than 120,000 public chains, plus five with anomalous nucleotide sharing. TCRdb obtained this table from immuneACCESS and retained in-frame rearrangements with V and J assigned. These tables miss some clones; where compared with another copy, unresolved V genes account for less than half of the shortfall, and the remainder is unexplained. V, J and clone size are those of that table, while D and trimming were read from the DNA. In all, the sample holds about 250,000 clones, and roughly two thirds of those were seen once. About 2.1% of the sample is in the top ten clones.

The cohort consisted of 650 to 700 healthy bone marrow donors. At the time of sampling, all cohort members were nominally healthy, though unrecorded immune exposures were likely present. The donor tested CMV seronegative, placing the donor among the approximately 400 seronegative members of the cohort. Every donor gave a peripheral blood sample, and the peripheral blood mononuclear cells from that sample were used for TCR beta sequencing. The Qiagen DNeasy Blood Extraction Kit was used to extract genomic DNA from the blood cell samples. The paper as a whole reports these results and caveats: A few of the identified cytomegalovirus-associated TCR beta chains were confirmed in vitro to be specific for cytomegalovirus antigens. In a later analysis, 16,951 TCR beta sequences were associated with specific HLA alleles at a false discovery rate of 0.05. HLA typing was unavailable for some donors at each locus, so association tests used only the typed subset. This cohort had only TCR beta chains sequenced, and the lack of alpha or paired-chain data limited which features could be detected. While some public TCRs were present in many individuals, most TCR sequences turned up only very rarely across donors. A further reported finding was that TCR beta sequences accurately predicted the HLA-A and HLA-B alleles for most subjects in the first cohort. In a later analysis, HLA-associated TCR beta chains were found to be more clonally expanded and to have lower generation probabilities than equally common non-associated chains. The authors suggested that the approach could potentially be generalized to other disease states and immunological phenotypes. Most CMV-associated TCR beta chains appeared to be HLA-restricted in a later analysis, and the HLA associations seemed to be driven largely by CMV exposure. The presence/absence analyses assumed that sequencing depth was roughly uniform across donors, and that assumption may not be true. In a later genetic analysis, fewer N-insertions in productive TCRs were reported among donors in an Asian-associated ancestry cluster than the roughly 700-donor mean. The sequencing pipeline was judged likely to have produced a cluster of highly shared sequence variants as a technical artifact. Immune exposure information for the cohort was limited to CMV serostatus. Several of the top co-occurrence clusters appeared to be linked to parvovirus B19, influenza, CMV and Epstein-Barr virus, according to a later analysis. In an earlier analysis of 587 of the donors, most TCR beta V segments were observed in productive rearrangements about 87% or about 30% of the time, broadly matching IMGT annotations. Some IMGT-functional V segments, including TRBV6-2 and TRBV6-3, could not be distinguished by the 87-base-pair reads and were therefore excluded. In a later analysis, the rate of TCR association differed among HLA loci, with DRB1 alleles having the most associated TCRs and HLA-C alleles having the fewest. A later genetic analysis associated a missense DCLRE1C variant with V-gene and J-gene trimming of TCR beta chains, and an independent cohort replicated the association. The classifier was reported to diagnose cytomegalovirus status with high specificity and sensitivity in both the original and validation cohorts. The study gave a list of about 170 TCR beta chains associated with cytomegalovirus. The earlier analysis of 587 of the donors excluded seventeen rarely observed V segments, including chromosome 9 orphons, because counts were too low. Correlated functional status among segregating V segments might reflect linkage disequilibrium, but an unknown experimental factor could not be ruled out. When HLA alleles, especially DR and DQ, strongly co-occurred, attributing TCR associations to individual alleles was difficult.

The chain joins TRBV20-1 to TRBJ2-1; the D region possibly corresponds to TRBD2 (5 bases align). The clonotype originates from a female donor in good health and CMV-seronegative. Sequencing was carried out using PBMCs. The CDR3 protein: CSATSENEQFF. The nucleotides read TGCAGTGCAACTAGTGAGAATGAGCAGTTCTTC.